This entry concerns a single TCR beta chain. No antigen is known for it. The record has no base qualities; no much larger clone is one base away. The sample is drawn from a study of technical replicates of blood from a few donors (dated by TCRdb to about 2017). The CDR3, cysteine through phenylalanine, is 14 amino acids long. Of the read, only the CDR3 DNA is kept; its 42 bases are in frame from base 1. Via the germline V gene (reference sequence), CDR1 is SEHNR and CDR2 FQNEAQ. V is clipped by 6 bases and J by 0 bases, and the sequence between their germline boundaries is 9 bases long. The method behind the library was the immunoSEQ multiplex PCR assay. Drawn from immuneACCESS, this table holds only the in-frame rearrangements with V and J called that TCRdb kept. Clones are partly lost; checked studies trace under half to an unresolved V gene and leave the rest unexplained. The sample profile shows about 90,000 clones; 85% to 95% of them were found once. The top ten clones comprise around 0.3% of the sample.

Sequenced: T cells isolated from PBMCs. The sequence derives from a human donor in good health. Recombination linked TRBV7-9 to TRBJ2-1; the D gene cannot be named for sure. The bases are TGTGCCAGCAGTCCTACGAGCTCCTACAATGAGCAGTTCTTC. Translated, this is CASSPTSSYNEQFF.